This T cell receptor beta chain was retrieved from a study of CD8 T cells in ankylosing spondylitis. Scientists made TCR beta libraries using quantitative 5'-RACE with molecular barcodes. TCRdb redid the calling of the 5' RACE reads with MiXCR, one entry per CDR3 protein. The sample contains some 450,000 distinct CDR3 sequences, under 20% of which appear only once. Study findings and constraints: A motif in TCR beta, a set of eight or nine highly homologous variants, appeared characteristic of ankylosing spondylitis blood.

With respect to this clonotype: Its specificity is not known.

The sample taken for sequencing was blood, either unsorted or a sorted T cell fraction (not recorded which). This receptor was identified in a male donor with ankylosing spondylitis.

CDR3 DNA: TGTGCCAGCAGCCCCGGACTAGCGGGAAAGACCTACGAGCAGTACTTC. As protein: CASSPGLAGKTYEQYF. The V and J genes are TRBV5-6 and TRBJ2-7, with 12 positions matching TRBD2. V was clipped by 4 bases and J by 2 bases; unmatched bases: 7. This CDR3 spans 16 amino acids. Germline CDR1 and CDR2: SGHDT and YYEEEE.